This passage covers 27 T cell receptor beta chains from one sample sequenced in a study of T cell responses to AZD1222 COVID-19 vaccine (TCRdb year 2021). Library generation was performed with the immunoSEQ multiplex PCR assay. The clones in this table, taken by TCRdb from immuneACCESS, are in-frame only. Not every clone is retained; where verified, under half of the shortfall comes from an unresolved V gene, and the cause of the rest is unknown. The sample includes 74,000 or so clones, with 70% to 90% observed a single time. Around 13% of the sample goes to the ten largest clones. What this sample's time point label stands for: baseline before first vaccination. The sample consisted of peripheral blood, taken on day 0 of AZD1222 vaccination. Receptors originate from an adult in good health.

The chain employs TRBV4-3 and TRBJ1-4, with 9 bases identical to TRBD1. V lost 4 bases, J lost 5 bases, and 2 bases stayed unmatched. The germline V gene encodes CDR1 LGHNA and CDR2 YSLEER. The CDR3 sequence is 14 residues long. In nucleotides, the CDR3 is TGCGCCAGCAGCCGGGACAGGGAGAATGAAAAACTGTTTTTT. Its translation is CASSRDRENEKLFF.

This chain connects TRBV5-1 to TRBJ2-5; TRBD1 aligns across 7 bases. J was trimmed by 3 bases and V by 1 base; bases with no gene match: 3. The CDR3 has 14 amino acids. The germline gives CDR1 SGHRS, CDR2 YFSETQ. CDR3 nucleotide sequence: TGCGCCAGCAGCTTGTATGGGACAGAAGAGACCCAGTACTTC. Translating it yields CASSLYGTEETQYF.

CDR3 region: CASSTQGDSNQPQHF. The CDR3 coding sequence is TGTGCCAGCAGCACACAGGGAGATAGCAATCAGCCCCAGCATTTT. J is TRBJ1-5 and V is TRBV7-2, with TRBD1 as a possible D gene (6 bases). V shed 5 bases and J shed 0 bases, with 11 bases lying between them. The CDR3 consists of 15 residues. CDR1 SGHTA and CDR2 FQGNSA come from the germline V gene.

The CDR3 spells CASSQAAGGKDTYEQYF. The CDR3 DNA follows: TGTGCCAGCAGCCAAGCCGCAGGGGGGAAAGACACCTACGAGCAGTACTTC. The V call is TRBV6-2 or TRBV6-3, the J call TRBJ2-7; D is perhaps TRBD1 (7 bases). Germline V gene data show CDR1 as MNHEY and CDR2 as SVGEGT. The V end was cut by 6 bases, the J end by 2 bases, with 23 bases between. This CDR3 spans 17 amino acids.

The chain is built from TRBV15 and TRBJ2-7; D call uncertain. The CDR3 runs to 13 residues. Looked up from germline, CDR1 is LNHNV and CDR2 is YYDKDF (reference sequence). V lost 3 bases, J lost 1 base, and 7 bases lay in between. The CDR3 coding sequence is TGTGCCACCAGCAGTCTACTATCCTACGAGCAGTACTTC. Its translation: CATSSLLSYEQYF.

The chain couples TRBV7-2 to TRBJ2-3; a weak D match, TRBD1 (7 bases). Germline CDR1 and CDR2: SGHTA and FQGNSA. Trimming cost V 2 bases and J 3 bases, with 9 bases left between them. This CDR3 comprises 14 residues. The CDR3, as DNA: TGTGCCAGCAGCTTACAGGGGGGAACAGATACGCAGTATTTT. It is translated as CASSLQGGTDTQYF.

The rearrangement joins TRBV7-3 to TRBJ2-2; D possibly corresponds to TRBD2 (6 bases). Deletions cut 8 bases from V and 2 bases from J, with 15 bases between. CDR3 length: 15 residues. Germline assignment: CDR1 SGHTA and CDR2 FQGTGA. The CDR3 coding sequence is TGTGCCAGCGCAGGAGGGGTCGGAAACACCGGGGAGCTGTTTTTT. Residues: CASAGGVGNTGELFF.

The chain couples TRBV10-3 to TRBJ2-1; 10 positions agree with TRBD2. The germline V gene encodes CDR1 ENHRY and CDR2 SYGVKD. V lost 7 bases and J lost 8; bases outside the gene matches: 17. The CDR3 is 17 residues long. The chain's CDR3 is CAITSTRAAGGLDEQFF. The CDR3 nucleotides read TGTGCCATCACCTCCACAAGAGCAGCGGGGGGGCTCGATGAGCAGTTCTTC.

The chain employs TRBV5-6 and TRBJ2-7; no clear D gene. The length of the CDR3 is 14 residues. Trimming shortened V by 0 bases and J by 0 bases, and 7 bases separated the two germline ends. Germline V CDR1 and CDR2: SGHDT, YYEEEE. The CDR3 sequence is CASSLGDSSYEQYF. The CDR3 DNA reads as TGTGCCAGCAGCTTGGGGGATAGCTCCTACGAGCAGTACTTC.

This chain joins TRBV6-2 or TRBV6-3 and TRBJ2-1; D not resolved. The germline V gene has CDR1 MNHEY and CDR2 SVGEGT. The CDR3 runs to 13 residues. Deletions cut 4 bases from V and 7 bases from J, with 11 bases between. The CDR3 region has the DNA TGTGCCAGCAGTTGGCAGGCAAGGAATGAGCAGTTCTTC. Its translation: CASSWQARNEQFF.

The V call is TRBV19, the J call TRBJ2-3; D might be TRBD2 (6 bases). Germline lookup yields CDR1 LNHDA and CDR2 SQIVND (reference sequence). The CDR3 is made up of 15 amino acids. The V end lost 9 bases, the J end lost 2 bases, and 18 bases lay between the germline ends. In nucleotides, the CDR3 is TGTGCCAGCAAACTCTCGGGGGAATTCACAGATACGCAGTATTTT. Its translation is CASKLSGEFTDTQYF.

The chain employs TRBV28 and TRBJ1-1; D unresolved. Trimming shortened V by 5 bases and J by 1 base, and 11 bases separated the two germline ends. This CDR3 is built from 14 residues. Per the germline V gene, CDR1 is MDHEN and CDR2 is SYDVKM. CDR3 DNA: TGTGCCAGCAGTCCCCCCCGACGGAACACTGAAGCTTTCTTT. This gives the protein CASSPPRRNTEAFF.

In DNA, the CDR3 is TGCGCCAGCAGCCAAAGGTATCTCGGGACAGGAGCGTACGAGCAGTACTTC. Residues: CASSQRYLGTGAYEQYF. The gene calls are TRBV4-3 and TRBJ2-7, with 8 bases that match TRBD1. The V and J ends lost 2 bases and 4 bases, in that order; junction bases with no gene match: 13. Germline V lookup: CDR1 LGHNA, CDR2 YSLEER. CDR3 length: 17 residues.

This chain links TRBV19 with TRBJ1-5; D is possibly TRBD1 (5 bases). This CDR3 has 13 amino acids. V lost 7 bases, J lost 10 bases, and 17 bases lay in between. The V gene's germline CDR1 is LNHDA and CDR2 SQIVND (reference sequence). The CDR3: CASNRQPNLPQHF. The CDR3 region has the DNA TGTGCCAGTAACCGACAGCCTAACTTACCCCAGCATTTT.

The chain uses TRBV12-3 or TRBV12-4 and TRBJ1-3; D is perhaps TRBD1 (6 bases). The CDR3 sequence is 12 residues long. Trimming removed 6 bases from V and 11 bases from J, with 14 bases in between. CDR3: CASRAGGGPIYF. The CDR3 DNA reads TGTGCCAGCAGGGCCGGGGGCGGACCCATATATTTT.

This clone has only a few counts. CDR3: CARTTGGAFPIHF. DNA of the CDR3: TGTGCCAGGACAACAGGGGGCGCGTTCCCGATCCACTTT. The gene calls are TRBV9 and TRBJ1-6; 9 nucleotides line up with TRBD1. With V trimmed by 8 bases and J by 17 bases, 14 bases remained unmatched. CDR1 is SGDLS and CDR2 is YYNGEE in the germline V gene. This CDR3 spans 13 amino acids.

V usage is TRBV25-1 and J usage is TRBJ1-1, with 8 bases lining up with TRBD1. The ends lost 3 bases at V and 3 bases at J; junction bases unmatched: 0. Looked up from germline, CDR1 is MGHDK and CDR2 is SYGVNS. This CDR3 is 13 amino acids long. CDR3 region: CASSEDRDTEAFF. Written as DNA, the CDR3 is TGTGCCAGCAGTGAGGACAGGGACACTGAAGCTTTCTTT.

This sequence joins TRBV24-1 and TRBJ2-1; maybe TRBD2 (5 bases). Deletions cut 9 bases from V and 9 bases from J, with 11 bases between. Germline V lookup: CDR1 KGHDR, CDR2 SFDVKD. The CDR3 runs to 11 residues. CDR3 bases: TGTGCCACCGAGGGCCCCAGTGAGCAGTTCTTC. Its protein is CATEGPSEQFF.

This clone was seen ten or more times. This sequence joins TRBV5-4 and TRBJ1-1; D gene uncertain. The CDR3 has 18 amino acids. Germline assignment: CDR1 SGHNT and CDR2 YYREEE (reference sequence). V lost 0 bases to trimming and J lost 1 base, with 19 bases between them. The CDR3 coding sequence is TGTGCCAGCAGCTTGGGGTACCCCCAAGGAGGGTGGAACACTGAAGCTTTCTTT. It specifies CASSLGYPQGGWNTEAFF.

The chain recombines TRBV6-4 with TRBJ1-2, with 7 bases lining up with TRBD1. There are 15 residues in the CDR3. Germline V gene sequence: CDR1 MRHNA, CDR2 SNTAGT. Trimming at V came to 6 bases and at J to 4 bases, leaving 11 bases not matched to a gene. CDR3: CASRPSGGGGYGYTF. The CDR3 region has the DNA TGTGCCAGCAGACCTTCAGGGGGGGGCGGCTATGGCTACACCTTC.

CDR3 residues: CASSRQGADNEKLFF. The CDR3, as DNA: TGTGCCAGCAGCCGACAGGGGGCAGATAATGAAAAACTGTTTTTT. The rearrangement joins TRBV7-3 to TRBJ1-4, with 10 bases lining up with TRBD1. Germline CDR1 SGHTA, CDR2 FQGTGA. The length of the CDR3 is 15 residues. V lost 5 bases, J lost 4 bases, and 4 bases stayed unmatched.

The chain joins TRBV20-1 to TRBJ1-2; D gene uncertain. Per germline, CDR1 DFQATT and CDR2 SNEGSKA (reference sequence). The V gene lost 3 bases and the J gene lost 8 bases, with 13 bases spanning the gap. The CDR3 consists of 12 residues. The CDR3 sequence is CSASVDPRGYTF. CDR3 nucleotides: TGCAGTGCTAGTGTAGATCCTCGGGGCTACACCTTC.

The CDR3 sequence: CASSFLDSHLSGNTIYF. In DNA, the CDR3 is TGCGCCAGCAGCTTCCTGGACAGCCACCTTTCTGGAAACACCATATATTTT. This sequence joins TRBV5-1 and TRBJ1-3, with D tentatively TRBD1 (6 bases). V lost 2 bases, J lost 1 base, and 16 bases lay in between. This CDR3 region has 17 residues. Germline assignment: CDR1 SGHRS and CDR2 YFSETQ.

This chain uses TRBV24-1 with TRBJ2-2; maybe TRBD2 (6 bases). The germline V gene encodes CDR1 KGHDR and CDR2 SFDVKD. V was trimmed by 0 bases and J by 1 base, leaving 8 bases between them. The CDR3 is 16 amino acids. This CDR3 is CATSDLSGWNTGELFF. The CDR3 nucleotides read TGTGCCACCAGTGATTTGAGCGGGTGGAACACCGGGGAGCTGTTTTTT.

The chain carries TRBV6-2 or TRBV6-3 and TRBJ2-2; no reliable D call. The ends were cut back, 1 base at V and 6 bases at J, with 6 bases in the middle. Germline V gene sequence: CDR1 MNHEY, CDR2 SVGEGT. The CDR3 spans 13 residues. Here the CDR3 DNA reads TGTGCCAGCAGTTACTTGCTCCCCGGGGAGCTGTTTTTT. Translation: CASSYLLPGELFF.

The chain has TRBV5-1 and TRBJ2-7; D is uncertain. The germline V gene has CDR1 SGHRS and CDR2 YFSETQ. The V end was cut by 4 bases, the J end by 5 bases, with 13 bases between. The CDR3 consists of 13 residues. CDR3 nucleotides: TGCGCCAGCAGCCCGAACTTGGCCAACGAGCAGTACTTC. Amino acids: CASSPNLANEQYF.

The chain links TRBV6-5 to TRBJ1-1; weak D call: TRBD1 (5 bases). CDR3 length: 12 residues. Looked up from germline, CDR1 is MNHEY and CDR2 is SVGAGI. V gave up 11 bases and J gave up 5 bases, with 15 bases separating them. CDR3 DNA sequence: TGTGCCGCCGCACCAGGGATAACTGAAGCTTTCTTT. Amino acids: CAAAPGITEAFF.